Listed here is a single TCR beta chain. The clone's antigen remains unknown. Base qualities are not recorded, but no much larger clone differs from it by a single base. To be selected, patients needed enough residual fresh-frozen tumor tissue and more than two years of available survival data. An isocitrate dehydrogenase mutation was not carried by any of the glioblastoma patients, although molecular status was otherwise variable. PBMC were collected before vaccination, two weeks after the third vaccination, and at tumor progression when it occurred. The Qiagen DNeasy Blood extraction Kit was used to extract genomic DNA. This sample was taken from a study of glioma-infiltrating T cells after dendritic cell vaccination (TCRdb year 2016). Background on the whole study: The cohort included roughly 15 glioblastoma patients drawn from Phase I and II dendritic cell vaccination trials, of whom 9 were newly diagnosed and 6 had recurrent disease. Between the early 2000s and the early 2010s, patients were given autologous tumor lysate-pulsed dendritic cell vaccination. To make the vaccine, monocyte-derived dendritic cells were cultured for about seven days with IL-4 and GM-CSF and then pulsed overnight with autologous tumor lysate. Each patient was given three intradermal dendritic cell vaccine injections, spaced two weeks apart, in the arm below the axilla. In glioblastoma patients vaccinated with dendritic cells, deep sequencing of TCR beta CDR3 regions served to measure tumor-infiltrating lymphocyte content and to compare repertoires between tumor and blood. Survival after dendritic cell vaccination was correlated with TCR sequencing metrics, such as TIL content and the overlap between tumor and blood repertoires.

V is clipped by 2 bases and J by 4 bases, and the sequence between their germline boundaries is 13 bases long. The CDR3 measures 15 amino acids from cysteine to phenylalanine. The retained sequence is limited to the CDR3, 45 bases, with the frame set at the first base. CDR1 and CDR2 are read off the germline V gene as MNHNS and SASEGT. The immunoSEQ assay amplified TCRB CDR3 regions from approximately 2 micrograms of genomic DNA, or from all available DNA when less than that amount was available. The multiplex PCR relied on 60 forward primers for TCR V beta segments and 13 reverse primers for J beta segments. To estimate the number of reads per starting template, synthetic control templates were added to each sample at limiting dilution. The Illumina HiSeq System generated sequencing reads of 87 bp. The source study handled its data this way. To remove PCR and sequencing errors, closely related sequences were merged with a nearest neighbor algorithm. TCR overlap was defined as the percentage of unique tumor TCR beta sequences that were also present in the same patient's peripheral blood. TCRdb took over this immuneACCESS table, retaining in-frame rearrangements with V and J assigned. Such tables are incomplete; in checked studies, under half of the missing clones stem from an unresolved V gene, and the remainder is unexplained. The V and J calls and clone size are taken from that table; D and trimming were inferred from the DNA. The sample profile shows around 96,000 clones; about 80% of them were found once. The ten largest clones take up 6% of the sample.

Findings and caveats that apply to the study as a whole: No direct relationship between TCR clonality and survival was found, suggesting that a diverse polyclonal response may matter. After dendritic cell vaccination, a higher estimated pretreatment TIL content predicted longer time to progression and longer overall survival. The cohort was small and heterogeneous, and full blood and tumor sets were available for few patients, with initial-recurrent tumor pairs available for even fewer patients. The response model built on TCR overlap across three groups was characterized as speculative, with prospective validation still needed.

The receptor chain draws on TRBV6-1 and TRBJ2-3; the D segment could be TRBD2, given 7 matching bases. The receptor's source is a human donor with glioblastoma. Sequencing used blood, obtained before dendritic cell vaccination. The CDR3 protein: CASSERAGAADTQYF. Read as DNA, the sequence is TGTGCCAGCAGTGAAAGGGCGGGGGCTGCAGATACGCAGTATTTT.